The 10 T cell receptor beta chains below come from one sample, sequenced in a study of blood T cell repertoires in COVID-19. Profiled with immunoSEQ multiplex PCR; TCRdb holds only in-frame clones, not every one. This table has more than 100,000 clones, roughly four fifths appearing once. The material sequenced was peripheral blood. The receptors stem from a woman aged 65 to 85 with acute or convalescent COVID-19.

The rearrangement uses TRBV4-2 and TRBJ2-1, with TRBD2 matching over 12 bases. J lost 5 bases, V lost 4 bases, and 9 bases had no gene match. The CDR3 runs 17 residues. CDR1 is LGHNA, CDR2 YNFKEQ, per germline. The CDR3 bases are TGTGCCAGCAGCCCAACTAGCGGGGGGAATTGGAACAATGAGCAGTTCTTC. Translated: CASSPTSGGNWNNEQFF.

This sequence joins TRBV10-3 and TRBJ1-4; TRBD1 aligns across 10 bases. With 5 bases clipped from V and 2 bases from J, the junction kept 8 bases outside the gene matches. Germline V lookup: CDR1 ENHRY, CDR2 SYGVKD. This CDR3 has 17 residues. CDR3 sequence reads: CAISLTGGPGTNEKLFF. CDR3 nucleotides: TGTGCCATCAGTCTGACAGGGGGCCCTGGGACTAATGAAAAACTGTTTTTT.

The CDR3 loop reads CASSQRKGQGETQYF. The DNA for the CDR3 is TGTGCCAGCAGCCAACGTAAGGGACAGGGAGAGACCCAGTACTTC. V and J are TRBV6-2 or TRBV6-3 and TRBJ2-5; 9 nucleotides match TRBD1. The CDR3 is 15 residues long. Germline V CDR1 and CDR2: MNHEY, SVGEGT. V lost 6 bases, J lost 4 bases, and 9 bases stayed unmatched.

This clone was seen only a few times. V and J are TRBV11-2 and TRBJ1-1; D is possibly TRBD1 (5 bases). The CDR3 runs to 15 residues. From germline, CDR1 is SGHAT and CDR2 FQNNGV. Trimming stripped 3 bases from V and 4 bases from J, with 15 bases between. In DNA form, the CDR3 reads TGTGCCAGCAGCTTTAACCCGGGGAGGGGCACTGAAGCTTTCTTT. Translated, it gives CASSFNPGRGTEAFF.

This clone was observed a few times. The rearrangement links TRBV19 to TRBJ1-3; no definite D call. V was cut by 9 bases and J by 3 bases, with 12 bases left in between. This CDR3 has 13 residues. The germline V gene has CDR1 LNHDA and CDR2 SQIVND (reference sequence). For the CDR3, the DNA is TGTGCCAGCGGAGAAGTAAGTGGAAACACCATATATTTT. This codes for CASGEVSGNTIYF. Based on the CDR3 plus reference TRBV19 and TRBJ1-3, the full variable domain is DGGITQSPKYLFRKEGQNVTLSCEQNLNHDAMYWYRQDPGQGLRLIYYSQIVNDFQKGDIAEGYSVSREKKESFPLTVTSAQKNPTAFYLCASGEVSGNTIYFGEGSWLTVV.

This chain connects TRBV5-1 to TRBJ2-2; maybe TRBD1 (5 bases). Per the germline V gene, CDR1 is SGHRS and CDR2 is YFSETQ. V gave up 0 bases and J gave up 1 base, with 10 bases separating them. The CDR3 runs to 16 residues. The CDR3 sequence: CASSLANTGNTGELFF. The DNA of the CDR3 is TGCGCCAGCAGCTTGGCCAACACAGGGAACACCGGGGAGCTGTTTTTT.

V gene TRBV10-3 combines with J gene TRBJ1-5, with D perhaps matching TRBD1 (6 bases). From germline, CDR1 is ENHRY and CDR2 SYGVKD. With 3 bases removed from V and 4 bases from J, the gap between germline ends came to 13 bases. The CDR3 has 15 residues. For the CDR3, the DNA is TGTGCCATCAGTGAATCAGGGGAGTGGAATCAGCCCCAGCATTTT. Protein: CAISESGEWNQPQHF.

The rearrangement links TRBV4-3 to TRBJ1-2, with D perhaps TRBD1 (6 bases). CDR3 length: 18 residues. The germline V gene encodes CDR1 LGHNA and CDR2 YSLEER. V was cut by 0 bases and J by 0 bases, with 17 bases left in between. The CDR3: CASSQDLSLTGANYGYTF. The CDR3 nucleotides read TGCGCCAGCAGCCAAGATTTGAGCTTGACAGGAGCTAACTATGGCTACACCTTC.

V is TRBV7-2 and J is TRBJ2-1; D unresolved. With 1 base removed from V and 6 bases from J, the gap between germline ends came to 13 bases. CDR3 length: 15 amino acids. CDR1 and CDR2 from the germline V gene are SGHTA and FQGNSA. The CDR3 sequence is CASSLGAVRFNEQFF. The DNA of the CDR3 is TGTGCCAGCAGCTTAGGGGCAGTACGGTTCAATGAGCAGTTCTTC. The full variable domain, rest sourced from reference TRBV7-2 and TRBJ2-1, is GAGVSQSPSNKVTEKGKDVELRCDPISGHTALYWYRQSLGQGLEFLIYFQGNSAPDKSGLPSDRFSAERTGGSVSTLTIQRTQQEDSAVYLCASSLGAVRFNEQFFGPGTRLTVL.

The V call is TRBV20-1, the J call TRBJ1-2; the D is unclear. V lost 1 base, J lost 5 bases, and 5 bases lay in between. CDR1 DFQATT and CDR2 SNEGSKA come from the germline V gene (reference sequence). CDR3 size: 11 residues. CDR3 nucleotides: TGCAGTGCTAGAGTGGAGTATGGCTACACCTTC. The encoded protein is CSARVEYGYTF.